Listed below are T cell receptor beta chains from one sample, sequenced in a study of shared clonotypes between healthy human individuals. Assay used: immunoSEQ multiplex PCR; TCRdb lists only in-frame clones, some missing. The sample has roughly 2,000,000 clones, around 96% seen once. The sequenced material came from naive CD8+ T cells sorted from blood. The source is a man aged 18 to 30 in good health. Both conserved end residues are part of each CDR3. A D gene is named only where the DNA matches it firmly. Size is omitted from some rows. Given values are once, few, many or a class for expanded clones.

size	J	V	D	CDR3	DNA
NA	TRBJ2-1	TRBV27	TRBD2	CASSPSGAFTYNEQFF	TGTGCCAGCAGTCCTAGCGGGGCATTTACCTACAATGAGCAGTTCTTC
NA	TRBJ1-5	TRBV9	NA	CASSVGGGNQPQHF	TGTGCCAGCAGCGTTGGGGGTGGCAATCAGCCCCAGCATTTT
NA	TRBJ2-1	TRBV7-9	NA	CASSEERYSPNEQFF	TGTGCCAGCAGCGAAGAGCGGTATAGCCCCAATGAGCAGTTCTTC
few	TRBJ1-2	TRBV5-1	NA	CASSPQGGAGYTF	TGCGCCAGCAGCCCACAGGGAGGTGCTGGCTACACCTTC
NA	TRBJ1-1	TRBV28	NA	CASSLTTANTEAFF	TGTGCCAGCAGTCTAACGACGGCGAACACTGAAGCTTTCTTT
NA	TRBJ2-7	TRBV15	NA	CATSPPGYEQYF	TGTGCCACCAGCCCTCCAGGGTACGAGCAGTACTTC
NA	TRBJ2-3	TRBV7-9	TRBD2	CASSLVLAGGISTDTQYF	TGTGCCAGCAGCTTAGTCCTAGCGGGAGGAATTTCCACGGATACGCAGTATTTT
NA	TRBJ1-2	TRBV5-5	NA	CASSLFTGRATNYGYTF	TGTGCCAGCAGCTTGTTTACAGGTAGAGCGACTAACTATGGCTACACCTTC
NA	TRBJ1-5	TRBV6-1	NA	CASAFDGAYQPQHF	TGTGCCTCGGCCTTCGACGGAGCGTATCAGCCCCAGCATTTT
NA	TRBJ2-1	TRBV14	NA	CASSPYQIPEQFF	TGTGCCAGCAGCCCGTACCAGATACCTGAGCAGTTCTTC
once	TRBJ2-3	TRBV10-1	NA	CASSESGQGGDTQYF	TGCGCCAGCAGTGAGTCGGGTCAGGGTGGAGATACGCAGTATTTT
NA	TRBJ2-5	TRBV7-9	TRBD1	CASSLRTGVAETQYF	TGTGCCAGCAGCTTGAGGACAGGGGTCGCGGAGACCCAGTACTTC
NA	TRBJ2-5	TRBV6-4	TRBD2	CASSDSRGRGEETQYF	TGTGCCAGCAGTGACTCCCGGGGGCGGGGGGAAGAGACCCAGTACTTC
NA	TRBJ2-7	TRBV5-6	NA	CASSLSNNYEQYF	TGTGCCAGCAGCTTGTCCAACAATTACGAGCAGTACTTC
NA	TRBJ1-1	TRBV27	NA	CASSHLGTEEAFF	TGTGCCAGCAGTCACCTTGGGACGGAAGAAGCTTTCTTT
NA	TRBJ2-7	TRBV5-4	NA	CASSLFGQSYEQYF	TGTGCCAGCAGCTTGTTTGGACAATCCTACGAGCAGTACTTC
once	TRBJ2-7	TRBV6-1	NA	CASSDAGHYEQYF	TGTGCCAGCAGTGACGCGGGCCATTACGAGCAGTACTTC